The following is a TCR beta chain sequence with its context. Its antigen is not identified. This CDR3 is 17 amino acids long. With 5 bases removed from V and 5 bases from J, the gap between germline ends came to 25 bases. CDR1 SGHNT and CDR2 YENEEA come from the germline V gene. Two oligonucleotides, mixed equimolar, formed the beta constant-region primer covering TRBC1 and TRBC2. The ligated cDNA underwent four PCR rounds using SP2 and nested alpha and beta constant-region primers. A 12-nucleotide UMI and the SP2 primer were added to the cDNA 3' end by oligonucleotide ligation. From the UMI-ligation and nested PCR reads, TCRdb called clonotypes with MiXCR, one entry per CDR3 protein. The table includes roughly 100,000 distinct CDR3 sequences, roughly 15% detected once. Separate alpha and beta amplification began at the second PCR step. Cells stained for CD3, CD4, CD8, CD45RA and CD27 were sorted into four subsets.

This entry belongs to a study of naive and memory T cell subsets. Findings and limits, study-wide: RNA-based TCR counts may shift with T cell activation and differentiation. A few larger clonotypes appeared in naive repertoires, especially CD8, possibly memory cells re-expressing CD45RA.

The chain is built from TRBV11-3 and TRBJ2-7; either TRBD1 or TRBD2 may supply D (5 bases each). The source is a human donor in good health. Input material: naive CD8+ T cells from blood. The CDR3 here is CASSTRSGDRPGNEQYF. The CDR3 DNA sequence: TGTGCCAGCAGCACCCGGAGTGGGGACCGTCCCGGGAACGAGCAGTACTTC.